This T cell receptor (beta chain) appears in the sequencing data of a study of blood T cell repertoires in COVID-19. Produced via immunoSEQ multiplex PCR; TCRdb's table is partial and in-frame only. In the table there are some 200,000 clones, roughly four fifths of which are singletons. The CDR3 spans 15 residues. V gave up 4 bases and J gave up 1 base; unmatched junction bases: 5. Germline loops: CDR1 LNHDA, CDR2 SQIVND (reference sequence). Source material: peripheral blood. This clonotype was sampled from a woman aged 40 to 50 with acute or convalescent COVID-19. The chain has TRBV19 and TRBJ1-1; 8 bases map to TRBD1. The CDR3: CASSTGGGWNTEAFF. CDR3 bases: TGTGCCAGTAGTACAGGGGGCGGATGGAACACTGAAGCTTTCTTT.